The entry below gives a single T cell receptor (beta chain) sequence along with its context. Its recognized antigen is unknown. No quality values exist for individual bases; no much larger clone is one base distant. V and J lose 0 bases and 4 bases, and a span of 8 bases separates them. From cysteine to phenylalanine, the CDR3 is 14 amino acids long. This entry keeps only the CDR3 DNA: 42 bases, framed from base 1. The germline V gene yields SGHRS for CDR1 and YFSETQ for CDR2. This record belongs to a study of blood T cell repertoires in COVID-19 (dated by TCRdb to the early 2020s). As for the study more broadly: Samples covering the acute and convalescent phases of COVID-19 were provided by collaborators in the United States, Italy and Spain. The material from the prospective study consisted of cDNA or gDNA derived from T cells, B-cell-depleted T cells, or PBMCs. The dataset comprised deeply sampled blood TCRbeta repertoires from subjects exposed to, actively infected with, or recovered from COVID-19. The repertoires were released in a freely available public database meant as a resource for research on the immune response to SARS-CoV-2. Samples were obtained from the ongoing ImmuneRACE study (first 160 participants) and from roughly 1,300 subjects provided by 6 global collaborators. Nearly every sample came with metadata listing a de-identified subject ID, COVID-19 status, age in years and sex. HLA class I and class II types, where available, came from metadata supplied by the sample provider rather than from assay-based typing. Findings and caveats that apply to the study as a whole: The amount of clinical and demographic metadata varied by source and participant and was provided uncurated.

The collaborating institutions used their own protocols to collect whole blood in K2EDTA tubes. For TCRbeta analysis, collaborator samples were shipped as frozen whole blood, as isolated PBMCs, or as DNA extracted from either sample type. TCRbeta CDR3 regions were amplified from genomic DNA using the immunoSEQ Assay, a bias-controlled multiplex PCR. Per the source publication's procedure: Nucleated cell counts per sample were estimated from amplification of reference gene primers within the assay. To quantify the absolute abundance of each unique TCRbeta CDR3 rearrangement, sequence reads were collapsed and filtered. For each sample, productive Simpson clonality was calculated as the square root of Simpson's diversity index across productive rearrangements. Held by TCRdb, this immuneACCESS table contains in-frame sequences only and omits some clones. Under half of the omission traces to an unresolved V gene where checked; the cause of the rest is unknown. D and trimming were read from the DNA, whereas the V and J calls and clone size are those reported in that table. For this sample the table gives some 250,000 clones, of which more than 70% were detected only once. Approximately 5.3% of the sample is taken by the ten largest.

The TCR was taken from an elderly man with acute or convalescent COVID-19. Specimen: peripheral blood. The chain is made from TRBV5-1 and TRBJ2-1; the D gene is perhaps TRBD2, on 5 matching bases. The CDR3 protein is CASSLEAEYNEQFF. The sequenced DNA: TGCGCCAGCAGCTTGGAAGCGGAGTACAATGAGCAGTTCTTC.